This T cell receptor beta chain originates from a study of Ad26.COV2.S vaccination and SARS-CoV-2 variants. The V gene's germline CDR1 is SGHTA and CDR2 FQGTGA. There are 12 residues in the CDR3. V was clipped by 5 bases and J by 12 bases, with 14 bases between them. Treatment reported: roughly 19 received Ad26.COV2.S at low or high dose, single or two shots; about 5 received placebo; per-sample allocation not given. The investigators took samples on day 63 after the first vaccine or placebo injection. An Ad26 vector expressing Wuhan-strain SARS-CoV-2 spike constituted the vaccine. The assay was immunoSEQ multiplex PCR, and TCRdb's table has in-frame clones only and misses some. The sample records about 680,000 clones, around 90% being singletons.

J is TRBJ2-1 and V is TRBV7-3; D is unresolved. This sequence was found in a person aged 18-65 years who received the Ad26.COV2.S COVID-19 vaccine or a placebo. Specimen: peripheral blood, collected in a trial of Ad26.COV2.S vaccine versus placebo. The chain's CDR3 is CASSAYLGLQFF. The CDR3 DNA reads TGTGCCAGCAGCGCATACCTGGGATTGCAGTTCTTC. Full variable domain (rest looked up from reference TRBV7-3 and TRBJ2-1): GAGVSQTPSNKVTEKGKYVELRCDPISGHTALYWYRQSLGQGPEFLIYFQGTGAADDSGLPNDRFFAVRPEGSVSTLKIQRTERGDSAVYLCASSAYLGLQFFGPGTRLTVL.